These 14 T cell receptor beta chains originate from one sample sequenced in a study of shared clonotypes between healthy human individuals. The repertoire was sequenced with immunoSEQ multiplex PCR; TCRdb's copy has only in-frame clones and lacks some. The table lists nearly 1,000,000 clones, about 80% of them singletons. Material for sequencing was memory CD4+ T cells sorted from blood. Indicated subset: CD45RA-negative fraction. Receptors originate from a man between 18 and 35 years old in good health.

A few counts support this clone. This chain uses TRBV7-2 with TRBJ2-2; 7 nucleotides match TRBD1. CDR3 length equals 14 residues. In germline, CDR1 is SGHTA, CDR2 FQGNSA. V lost 6 bases to trimming and J lost 2 bases; unmatched junction nucleotides: 3. The CDR3 protein is CASRRDSNTGELFF. The CDR3, as DNA: TGTGCCAGCAGACGGGACAGCAACACCGGGGAGCTGTTTTTT.

The gene calls are TRBV2 and TRBJ1-5, with 7 bases aligning to TRBD1. Germline V gene lookup returns CDR1 SNHLY and CDR2 FYNNEI. V lost 6 bases and J lost 7; bases outside the gene matches: 12. The CDR3 consists of 15 residues. CDR3 sequence: CASRTQGQVGQPQHF. DNA of the CDR3: TGTGCCAGCAGGACGCAAGGACAGGTTGGCCAGCCCCAGCATTTT.

The chain links TRBV6-4 to TRBJ2-6, with D tentatively TRBD1 or TRBD2 (6 bases each). CDR1 is MRHNA and CDR2 is SNTAGT in the germline V gene. V lost 7 bases and J lost 0, with 10 bases in between. The CDR3 length is 15 residues. The CDR3 region has the DNA TGTGCCAGCACCCCGGGGGCCTCTGGGGCCAACGTCCTGACTTTC. This gives the protein CASTPGASGANVLTF.

J is TRBJ2-3 and V is TRBV4-1; 8 bases fit TRBD2. The CDR3 runs 18 residues. Per the germline V gene, CDR1 is MGHRA and CDR2 is YSYEKL. V was pared by 0 bases and J by 2 bases, with 10 bases of the junction left unmatched. The CDR3 region has the DNA TGCGCCAGCAGCCAAGAAGCGGGTGGTAGCGGGATCACAGATACGCAGTATTTT. Translation gives CASSQEAGGSGITDTQYF.

The rearrangement links TRBV27 to TRBJ1-1; weak D call: TRBD1 (6 bases). Between the trimmed V and J ends, which lost 7 bases and 5 bases, there was a span of 20 bases. This CDR3 is built from 15 residues. CDR1 is MNHEY, CDR2 SMNVEV, per germline (reference sequence). The CDR3 reads CASKRNLQGGTEAFF. In DNA, the CDR3 is TGTGCCAGCAAAAGAAATCTACAGGGTGGGACTGAAGCTTTCTTT.

CDR3 sequence (DNA): TGCGCCAGCAGTCCCGGGACAGGTAACACTGAAGCTTTCTTT. It specifies CASSPGTGNTEAFF. The chain carries TRBV10-1 and TRBJ1-1; 8 positions match TRBD1. The CDR3 runs 14 residues. Germline V gives CDR1 WNHNN, CDR2 SYGVQD (reference sequence). Trimming cost V 5 bases and J 2 bases; bases outside gene matches: 4.

The J gene is TRBJ1-2, the V gene TRBV30; maybe TRBD1 (6 bases). CDR1 is GTSNPN, CDR2 SVGIG, per germline (reference sequence). Trimming pared 3 bases from V and 0 bases from J, leaving 8 bases between. The CDR3 consists of 13 residues. The CDR3 loop is CAWSRGANYGYTF. CDR3 in DNA: TGTGCCTGGAGCAGGGGAGCTAACTATGGCTACACCTTC.

This chain connects TRBV5-1 to TRBJ2-2; maybe TRBD2 (5 bases). Germline V gene sequence: CDR1 SGHRS, CDR2 YFSETQ. Trimming shortened V by 7 bases and J by 0 bases, and 13 bases separated the two germline ends. This CDR3 has 15 amino acids. The CDR3 loop is CASGQTTTNTGELFF. DNA for the CDR3: TGCGCCAGCGGTCAGACTACTACGAACACCGGGGAGCTGTTTTTT.

This clone was counted a single time. The chain combines TRBV28 with TRBJ2-5; TRBD1 agrees at 9 bases. This CDR3 has 23 amino acids. Germline V gene lookup returns CDR1 MDHEN and CDR2 SYDVKM. V lost 0 bases and J lost 1; bases outside the gene matches: 24. The chain's CDR3 is CASSLWVGFALKPDRGSQETQYF. In nucleotides, the CDR3 is TGTGCCAGCAGTTTATGGGTTGGGTTTGCCTTGAAACCGGACAGGGGCTCCCAAGAGACCCAGTACTTC. The full variable domain, rest sourced from reference TRBV28 and TRBJ2-5, is DVKVTQSSRYLVKRTGEKVFLECVQDMDHENMFWYRQDPGLGLRLIYFSYDVKMKEKGDIPEGYSVSREKKERFSLILESASTNQTSMYLCASSLWVGFALKPDRGSQETQYFGPGTRLLVL.

On this clone: Just one base apart from a much larger clone, this may be a read error. Other DNA sequences of this sample code for an identical CDR3. The chain joins TRBV6-5 to TRBJ1-1; D gene ambiguous. The CDR3 has 14 residues. Germline V CDR1 and CDR2: MNHEY, SVGAGI. Deletions cut 6 bases from V and 1 base from J, with 12 bases between. The CDR3 nucleotides read TGTGCCAGCAGATCTCTCCAAAAGAACACTGAAGCTTTCTTT. It is translated as CASRSLQKNTEAFF.

The chain employs TRBV10-3 and TRBJ1-3; 7 bases align to TRBD1. CDR1 is ENHRY and CDR2 is SYGVKD in the germline V gene. The CDR3 covers 15 residues. V shed 5 bases and J 1 base; nucleotides not matched to a gene: 5. The CDR3 sequence is CAISPDRASGNTIYF. CDR3 coding DNA: TGTGCCATCAGTCCCGACAGGGCTTCTGGAAACACCATATATTTT.

The chain combines TRBV9 with TRBJ2-3, with 7 bases that match TRBD2. The germline V gene has CDR1 SGDLS and CDR2 YYNGEE. The CDR3 loop spans 17 amino acids. Unmatched junction bases numbered 7, after V lost 0 bases and J lost 0 bases. The CDR3 DNA reads as TGTGCCAGCAGCGTAGGGAGCAGCGGGACTAGCACAGATACGCAGTATTTT. Protein: CASSVGSSGTSTDTQYF.

The chain employs TRBV5-1 and TRBJ2-3; a weak D match, TRBD2 (6 bases). In germline, CDR1 is SGHRS, CDR2 YFSETQ. The V gene lost 0 bases and the J gene lost 3 bases, with 11 bases spanning the gap. The CDR3 length is 15 residues. The DNA of the CDR3 is TGCGCCAGCAGCTTGGCGGGGGTGGTTACAGATACGCAGTATTTT. Its protein is CASSLAGVVTDTQYF. Full variable domain (rest looked up from reference TRBV5-1 and TRBJ2-3): KAGVTQTPRYLIKTRGQQVTLSCSPISGHRSVSWYQQTPGQGLQFLFEYFSETQRNKGNFPGRFSGRQFSNSRSEMNVSTLELGDSALYLCASSLAGVVTDTQYFGPGTRLTVL.

The chain couples TRBV5-5 to TRBJ1-4; D gene unclear. Per germline, CDR1 SGHKS and CDR2 YYEKEE (reference sequence). Trimming shortened V by 0 bases and J by 8 bases, and 8 bases separated the two germline ends. The CDR3 is 13 amino acids. The CDR3 region has the DNA TGTGCCAGCAGCTTGGCGTTGGAAGAAAAACTGTTTTTT. Translating it yields CASSLALEEKLFF. Looking up the rest from reference TRBV5-5 and TRBJ1-4 gives the full variable domain: DAGVTQSPTHLIKTRGQQVTLRCSPISGHKSVSWYQQVLGQGPQFIFQYYEKEERGRGNFPDRFSARQFPNYSSELNVNALLLGDSALYLCASSLALEEKLFFGSGTQLSVL.